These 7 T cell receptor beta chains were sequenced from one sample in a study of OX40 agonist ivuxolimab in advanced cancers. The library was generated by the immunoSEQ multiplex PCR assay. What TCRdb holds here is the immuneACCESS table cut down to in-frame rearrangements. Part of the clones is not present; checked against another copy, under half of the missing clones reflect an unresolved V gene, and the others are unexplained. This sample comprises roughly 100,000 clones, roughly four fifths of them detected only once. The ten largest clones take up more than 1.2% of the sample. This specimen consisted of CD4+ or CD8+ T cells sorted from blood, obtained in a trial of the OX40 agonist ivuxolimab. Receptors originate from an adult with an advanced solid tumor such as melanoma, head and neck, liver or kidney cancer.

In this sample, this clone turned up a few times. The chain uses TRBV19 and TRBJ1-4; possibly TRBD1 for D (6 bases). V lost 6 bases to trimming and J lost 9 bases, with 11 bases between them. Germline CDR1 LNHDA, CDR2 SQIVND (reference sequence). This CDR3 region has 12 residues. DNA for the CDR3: TGTGCCAGTAGCTACACAGGGAAAAAACTGTTTTTT. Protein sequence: CASSYTGKKLFF.

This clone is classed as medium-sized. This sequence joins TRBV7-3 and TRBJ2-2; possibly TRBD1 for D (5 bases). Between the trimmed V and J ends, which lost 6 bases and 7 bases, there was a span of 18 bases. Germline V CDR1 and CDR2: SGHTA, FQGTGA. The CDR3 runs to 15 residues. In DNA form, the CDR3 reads TGTGCCAGCAGTTCCTCGACAGAATATGTCGGGGAGCTGTTTTTT. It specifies CASSSSTEYVGELFF. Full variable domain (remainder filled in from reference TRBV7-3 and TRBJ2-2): GAGVSQTPSNKVTEKGKYVELRCDPISGHTALYWYRQSLGQGPEFLIYFQGTGAADDSGLPNDRFFAVRPEGSVSTLKIQRTERGDSAVYLCASSSSTEYVGELFFGEGSRLTVL.

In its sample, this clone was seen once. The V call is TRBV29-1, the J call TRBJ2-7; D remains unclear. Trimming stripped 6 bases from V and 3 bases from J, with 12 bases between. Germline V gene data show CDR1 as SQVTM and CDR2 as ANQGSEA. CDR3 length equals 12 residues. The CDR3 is CSVGPYSYEQYF. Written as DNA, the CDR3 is TGCAGCGTCGGGCCATACAGCTACGAGCAGTACTTC.

The CDR3 bases are TGTGCCAGCAGCTTAAATGCGAATCAGCCCCAGCATTTT. Amino acid sequence: CASSLNANQPQHF. V gene TRBV7-3 combines with J gene TRBJ1-5; D not certain. Germline loops: CDR1 SGHTA, CDR2 FQGTGA. This CDR3 is 13 amino acids long. V gave up 1 base and J gave up 4 bases, with 5 bases separating them.

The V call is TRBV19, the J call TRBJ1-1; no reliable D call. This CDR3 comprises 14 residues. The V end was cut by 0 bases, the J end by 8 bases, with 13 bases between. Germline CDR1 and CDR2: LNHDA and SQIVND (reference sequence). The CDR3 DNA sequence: TGTGCCAGTAGTATAGATCCGGCGACGACGGAAGCTTTCTTT. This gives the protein CASSIDPATTEAFF.

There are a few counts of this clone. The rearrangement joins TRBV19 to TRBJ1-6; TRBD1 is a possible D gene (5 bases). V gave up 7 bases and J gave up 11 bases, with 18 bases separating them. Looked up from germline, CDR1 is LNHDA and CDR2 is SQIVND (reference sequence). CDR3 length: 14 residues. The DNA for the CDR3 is TGTGCCAGTACCCGGGACTTTGGAACACCACCCCTCCACTTT. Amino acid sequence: CASTRDFGTPPLHF.

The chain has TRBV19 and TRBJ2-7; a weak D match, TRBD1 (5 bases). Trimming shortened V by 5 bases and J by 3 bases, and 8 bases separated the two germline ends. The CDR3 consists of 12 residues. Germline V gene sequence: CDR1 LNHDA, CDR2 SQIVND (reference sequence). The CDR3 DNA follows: TGTGCCAGTAGTTTGCAGGGCTACGAGCAGTACTTC. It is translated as CASSLQGYEQYF.